What follows are 2 T cell receptor beta chains derived from one specimen sequenced in a study of TIL therapy for anti-PD-1-resistant metastatic lung cancer. The libraries were made with immunoSEQ v3. The table came from immunoSEQ multiplex PCR; TCRdb's copy has only in-frame clones and leaves some out. Seen here are tens of thousands of clones, roughly 84% observed once, and the top ten hold around 2.6%. The time point is: pre-treatment sample, taken before nivolumab and TIL therapy. The sample was blood, taken at baseline. The receptors originated from a person aged 30 to 80 with non-small cell lung cancer.

This chain uses TRBV27 with TRBJ1-1, with D perhaps matching TRBD1 (5 bases). V lost 3 bases and J 2 bases, leaving 16 bases between the germline ends. Germline V gene data show CDR1 as MNHEY and CDR2 as SMNVEV (reference sequence). This CDR3 is built from 16 residues. The CDR3 protein is CASSFWAGRANTEAFF. The CDR3 DNA sequence: TGTGCCAGCAGTTTTTGGGCAGGGCGGGCTAACACTGAAGCTTTCTTT.

The gene calls are TRBV28 and TRBJ2-7; 7 nucleotides match TRBD1. Per the germline V gene, CDR1 is MDHEN and CDR2 is SYDVKM. The V and J ends lost 6 bases and 0 bases, in that order; junction bases with no gene match: 5. The CDR3 covers 14 residues. CDR3 region: CASSSGQSSYEQYF. In DNA form, the CDR3 reads TGTGCCAGCAGCTCGGGACAGAGCTCCTACGAGCAGTACTTC. The whole variable domain, filled in from reference TRBV28 and TRBJ2-7, reads DVKVTQSSRYLVKRTGEKVFLECVQDMDHENMFWYRQDPGLGLRLIYFSYDVKMKEKGDIPEGYSVSREKKERFSLILESASTNQTSMYLCASSSGQSSYEQYFGPGTRLTVT.